This paragraph covers one TCR beta chain sequence. Its antigen is not known. Treatment here: roughly 10-day PBMC culture with coronavirus spike peptide pools or control peptides (ViraFEST assay). The data originate from a study of vaccination and CD4 T cells after COVID-19. For the study at large: Controls used CEFX viral epitopes (positive), HIV-1 Nef peptides (negative), or no peptide. General observations from the study: Spike mono-reactivity was shown by 304 of 307 vaccine-specific clones in convalescent patients.

Sequenced with the Oncomine TCR Beta short-read assay was DNA taken from cultured CD4+ T cells. One entry per CDR3 protein results from TCRdb running MiXCR on the PCR reads. This sample yields 19,000 or so distinct CDR3 sequences, of which approximately 54% are seen a single time; 9.5% to 13% belongs to the top ten. The specimen sequenced was CD4+ T cells from blood, cultured in vitro. The clonotype comes from a human donor who had recovered from COVID-19.

CDR3 nucleotide sequence: TGTGCCAGCAGGGGACAGGGGGCGTTTCTTGGCGGCTACACCTTC. Translation: CASRGQGAFLGGYTF. The chain has TRBV2 and TRBJ1-2, with 12 bases fitting TRBD1. Losses at the gene ends were 6 bases for V and 8 bases for J; bases not matched to a gene: 10. The CDR3 has 15 amino acids. Germline CDR1 reads SNHLY; CDR2 reads FYNNEI. Full variable domain (rest looked up from reference TRBV2 and TRBJ1-2): EPEVTQTPSHQVTQMGQEVILRCVPISNHLYFYWYRQILGQKVEFLVSFYNNEISEKSEIFDDQFSVERPDGSNFTLKIRSTKLEDSAMYFCASRGQGAFLGGYTFGSGTRLTVV.